The clone carrying this T cell receptor beta chain was seen a single time. The data stem from a study of blood T cell repertoires in COVID-19. Study overall: COVID-19 samples from acute and convalescent phases originated in the United States, Italy and Spain. T cells, B-cell-depleted T cells, or PBMCs provided the cDNA or gDNA that served as material.

Trimming cost V 5 bases and J 4 bases, with 14 bases left between them. The V gene's germline CDR1 is GTSNPN and CDR2 SVGIG (reference sequence). The CDR3 has 13 amino acids. Per the study methods: Quantification of nucleated cells was approximated via reference gene primer amplification. Data came from immunoSEQ multiplex PCR; TCRdb stores just in-frame clones and leaves some out. The V and J calls and clone size come from that table; D and trimming were worked out from the DNA. The profile shows about 47,000 clones, approximately 88% of them singletons. The TCR sequence derives from a man in his forties or fifties with active COVID-19. The sample was peripheral blood. This chain connects TRBV30 to TRBJ1-1; D perhaps matches TRBD1 (6 bases). CDR3 loop: CAWERARGTEAFF. CDR3 DNA sequence: TGTGCCTGGGAAAGGGCCAGGGGCACTGAAGCTTTCTTT.